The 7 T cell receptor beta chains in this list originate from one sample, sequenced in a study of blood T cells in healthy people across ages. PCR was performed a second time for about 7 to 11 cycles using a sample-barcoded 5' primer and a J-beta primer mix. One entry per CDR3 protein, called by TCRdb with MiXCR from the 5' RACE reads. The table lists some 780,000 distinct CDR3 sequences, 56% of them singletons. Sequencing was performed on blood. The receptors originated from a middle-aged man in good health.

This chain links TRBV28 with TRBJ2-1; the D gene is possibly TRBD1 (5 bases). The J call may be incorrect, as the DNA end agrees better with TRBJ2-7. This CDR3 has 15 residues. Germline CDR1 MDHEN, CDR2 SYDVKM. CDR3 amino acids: CASSLSGSPNNEQYF. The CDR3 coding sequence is TGTGCCAGCAGTTTATCAGGGTCCCCTAACAATGAGCAGTACTTC.

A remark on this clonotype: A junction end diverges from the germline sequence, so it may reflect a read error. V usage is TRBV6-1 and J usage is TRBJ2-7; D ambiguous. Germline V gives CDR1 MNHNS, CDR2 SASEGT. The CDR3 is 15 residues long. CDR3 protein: CASSEARSGSSEQYF. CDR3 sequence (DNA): TGTGCCAGCAGTGAAGCGCGAAGTGGCTCCTCCGAGCAGTACTTC.

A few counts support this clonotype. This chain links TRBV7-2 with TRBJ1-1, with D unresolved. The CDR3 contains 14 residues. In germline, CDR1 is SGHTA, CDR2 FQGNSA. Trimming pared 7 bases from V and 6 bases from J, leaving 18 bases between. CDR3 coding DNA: TGTGCCAGCAACAAAGAACGGCGGGCGGCTGAAGCTTTCTTT. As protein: CASNKERRAAEAFF.

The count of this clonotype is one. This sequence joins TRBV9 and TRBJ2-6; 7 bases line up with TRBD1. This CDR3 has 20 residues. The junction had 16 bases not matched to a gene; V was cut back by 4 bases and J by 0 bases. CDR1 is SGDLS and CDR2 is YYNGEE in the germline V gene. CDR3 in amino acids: CASSPQGVGYTPSGANVLTF. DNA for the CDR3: TGTGCCAGCAGCCCCCAGGGGGTAGGGTACACGCCCTCTGGGGCCAACGTCCTGACTTTC.

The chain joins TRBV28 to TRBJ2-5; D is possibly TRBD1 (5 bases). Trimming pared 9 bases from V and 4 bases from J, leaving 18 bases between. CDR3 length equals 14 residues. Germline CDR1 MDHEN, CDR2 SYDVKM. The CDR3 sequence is CASCKMAGSETQYF. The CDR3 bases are TGTGCCAGTTGTAAGATGGCAGGGTCAGAGACCCAGTACTTC. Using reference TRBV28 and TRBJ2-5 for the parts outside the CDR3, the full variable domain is DVKVTQSSRYLVKRTGEKVFLECVQDMDHENMFWYRQDPGLGLRLIYFSYDVKMKEKGDIPEGYSVSREKKERFSLILESASTNQTSMYLCASCKMAGSETQYFGPGTRLLVL.

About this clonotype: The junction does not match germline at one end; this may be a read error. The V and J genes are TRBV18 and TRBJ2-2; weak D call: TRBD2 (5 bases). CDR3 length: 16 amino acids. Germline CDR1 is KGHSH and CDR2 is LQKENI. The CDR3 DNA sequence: TGTGCCAGTTCACCTCGTCCGGGGTCGAACACCGGGGAGCTGTTTTTT. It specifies CASSPRPGSNTGELFF.

The CDR3 spells CSVEFGTGYEQYF. CDR3 bases: TGCAGCGTTGAATTCGGGACAGGCTACGAGCAGTACTTC. This sequence joins TRBV29-1 and TRBJ2-7; 8 nucleotides line up with TRBD1. CDR1 and CDR2 from the germline V gene are SQVTM and ANQGSEA. The CDR3 consists of 13 residues. Germline trimming cut 2 bases from V and 3 bases from J; bases unmatched to any gene: 3.